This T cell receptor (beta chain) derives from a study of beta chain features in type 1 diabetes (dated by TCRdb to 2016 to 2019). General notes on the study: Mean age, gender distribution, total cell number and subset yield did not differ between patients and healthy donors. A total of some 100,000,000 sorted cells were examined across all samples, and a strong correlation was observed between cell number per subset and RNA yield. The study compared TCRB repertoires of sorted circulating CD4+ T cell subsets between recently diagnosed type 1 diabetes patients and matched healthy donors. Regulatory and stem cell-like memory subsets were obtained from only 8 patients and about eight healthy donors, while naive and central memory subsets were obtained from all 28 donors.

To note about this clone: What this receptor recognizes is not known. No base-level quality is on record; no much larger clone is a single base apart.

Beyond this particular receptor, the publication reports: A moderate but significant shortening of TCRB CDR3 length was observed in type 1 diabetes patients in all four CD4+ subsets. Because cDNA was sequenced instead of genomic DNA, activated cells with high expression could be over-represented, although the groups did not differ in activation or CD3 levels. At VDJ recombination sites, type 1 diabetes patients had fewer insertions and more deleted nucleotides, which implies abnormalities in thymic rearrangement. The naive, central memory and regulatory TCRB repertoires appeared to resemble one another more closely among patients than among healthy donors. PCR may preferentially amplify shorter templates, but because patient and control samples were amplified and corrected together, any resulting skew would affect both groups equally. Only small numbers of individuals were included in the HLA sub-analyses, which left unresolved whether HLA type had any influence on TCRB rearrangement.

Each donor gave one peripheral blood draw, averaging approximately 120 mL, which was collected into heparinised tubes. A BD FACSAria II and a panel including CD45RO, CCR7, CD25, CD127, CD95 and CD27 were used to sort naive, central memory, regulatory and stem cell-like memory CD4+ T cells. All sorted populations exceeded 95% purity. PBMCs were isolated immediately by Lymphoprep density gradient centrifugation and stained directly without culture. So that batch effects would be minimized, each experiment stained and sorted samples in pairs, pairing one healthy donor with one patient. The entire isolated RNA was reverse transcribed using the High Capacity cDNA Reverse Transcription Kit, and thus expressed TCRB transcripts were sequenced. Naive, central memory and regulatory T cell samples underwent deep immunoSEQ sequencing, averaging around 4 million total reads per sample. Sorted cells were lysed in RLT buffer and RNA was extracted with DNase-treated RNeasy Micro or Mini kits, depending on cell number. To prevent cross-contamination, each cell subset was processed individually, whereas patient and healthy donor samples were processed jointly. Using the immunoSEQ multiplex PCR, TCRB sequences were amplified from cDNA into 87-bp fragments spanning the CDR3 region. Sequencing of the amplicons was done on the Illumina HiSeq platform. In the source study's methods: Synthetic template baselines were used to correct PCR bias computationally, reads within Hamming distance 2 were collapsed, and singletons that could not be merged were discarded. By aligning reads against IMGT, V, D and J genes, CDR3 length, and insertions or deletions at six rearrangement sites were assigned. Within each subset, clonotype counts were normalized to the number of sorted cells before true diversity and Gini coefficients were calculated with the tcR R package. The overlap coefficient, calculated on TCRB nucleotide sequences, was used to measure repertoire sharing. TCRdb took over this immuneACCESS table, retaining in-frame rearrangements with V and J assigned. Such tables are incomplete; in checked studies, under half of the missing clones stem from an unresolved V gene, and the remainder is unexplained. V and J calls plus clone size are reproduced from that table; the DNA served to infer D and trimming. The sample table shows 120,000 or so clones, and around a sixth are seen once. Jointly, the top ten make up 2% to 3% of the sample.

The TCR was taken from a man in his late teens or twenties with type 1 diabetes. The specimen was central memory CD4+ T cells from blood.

CDR3 protein: CSAPVGNEQFF. The nucleotide sequence is given as TGCAGTGCCCCCGTGGGCAATGAGCAGTTCTTC. The rearranged segments are TRBV20-1 and TRBJ2-1, with the D gene not clear enough to name. The V end loses 6 bases and the J end loses 6 bases, and a stretch of 9 bases separates them. From a lookup of the germline V gene (reference sequence), CDR1 and CDR2 are DFQATT and SNEGSKA. The CDR3 has 11 amino acids, counting the end cysteine and phenylalanine. CDR3 DNA only is kept here, 33 bases in frame from base 1.